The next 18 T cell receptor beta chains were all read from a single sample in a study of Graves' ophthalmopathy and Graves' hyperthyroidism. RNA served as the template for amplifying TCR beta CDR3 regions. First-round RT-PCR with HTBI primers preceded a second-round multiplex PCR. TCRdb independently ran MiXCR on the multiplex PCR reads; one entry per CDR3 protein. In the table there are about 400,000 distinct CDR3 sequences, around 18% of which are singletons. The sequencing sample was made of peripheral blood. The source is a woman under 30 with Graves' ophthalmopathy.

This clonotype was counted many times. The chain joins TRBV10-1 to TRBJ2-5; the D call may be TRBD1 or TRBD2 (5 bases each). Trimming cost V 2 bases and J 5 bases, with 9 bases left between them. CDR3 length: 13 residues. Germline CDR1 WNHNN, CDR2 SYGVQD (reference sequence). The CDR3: CASSETGRETQYF. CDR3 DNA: TGCGCCAGCAGTGAGACGGGACGCGAGACCCAGTACTTC.

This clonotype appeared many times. The CDR3 is CASSLLGGGTLQETQYF. CDR3 DNA: TGTGCCAGCAGTTTATTAGGGGGCGGGACTCTACAAGAGACCCAGTACTTC. The genes are TRBV28 and TRBJ2-5; D possibly corresponds to TRBD1 (7 bases). Trimming took 1 base from V and 2 from J, leaving 17 bases between them. Germline values: CDR1 MDHEN, CDR2 SYDVKM. There are 17 residues in the CDR3.

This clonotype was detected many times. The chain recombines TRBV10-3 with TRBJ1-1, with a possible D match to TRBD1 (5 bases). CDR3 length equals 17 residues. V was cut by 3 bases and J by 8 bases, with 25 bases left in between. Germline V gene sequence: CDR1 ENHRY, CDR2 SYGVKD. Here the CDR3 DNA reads TGTGCCATCAGTGATCAGGGTCGGGCTCTCGTAGGAACGGAAGCTTTCTTT. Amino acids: CAISDQGRALVGTEAFF.

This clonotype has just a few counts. The CDR3 sequence: CASSSWTGGDTEAFF. In DNA form, the CDR3 reads TGTGCCAGCAGTTCATGGACAGGGGGGGACACTGAAGCTTTCTTT. The chain has TRBV6-5 and TRBJ1-1; 10 nucleotides line up with TRBD1. The CDR3 runs to 15 residues. The germline V gene has CDR1 MNHEY and CDR2 SVGAGI. The J segment lost 3 bases and the V segment lost 4 bases, leaving 5 bases of the junction unmatched.

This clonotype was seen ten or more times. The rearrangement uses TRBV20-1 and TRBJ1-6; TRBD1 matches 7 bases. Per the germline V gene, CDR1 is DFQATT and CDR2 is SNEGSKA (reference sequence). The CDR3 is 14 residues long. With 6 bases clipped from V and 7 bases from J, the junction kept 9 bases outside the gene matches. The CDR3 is CSAHHGGGNSPLHF. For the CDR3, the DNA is TGCAGTGCCCACCATGGAGGGGGCAATTCACCCCTCCACTTT.

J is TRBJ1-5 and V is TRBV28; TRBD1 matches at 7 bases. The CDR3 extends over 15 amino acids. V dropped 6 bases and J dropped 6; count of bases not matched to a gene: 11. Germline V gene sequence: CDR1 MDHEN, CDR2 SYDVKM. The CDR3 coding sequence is TGTGCCAGCAGCCCCACAGGGGATACGGCTCAGCCCCAGCATTTT. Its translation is CASSPTGDTAQPQHF.

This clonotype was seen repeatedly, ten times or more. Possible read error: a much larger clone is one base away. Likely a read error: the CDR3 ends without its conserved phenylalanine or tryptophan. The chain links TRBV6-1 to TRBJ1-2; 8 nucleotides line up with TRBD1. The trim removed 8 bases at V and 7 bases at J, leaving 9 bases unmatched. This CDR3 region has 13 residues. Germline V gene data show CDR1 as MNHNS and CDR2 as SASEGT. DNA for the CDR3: TGTGCCAGCCTTCCAACAGGGGGAAGTGGCTACACCTCC. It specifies CASLPTGGSGYTS.

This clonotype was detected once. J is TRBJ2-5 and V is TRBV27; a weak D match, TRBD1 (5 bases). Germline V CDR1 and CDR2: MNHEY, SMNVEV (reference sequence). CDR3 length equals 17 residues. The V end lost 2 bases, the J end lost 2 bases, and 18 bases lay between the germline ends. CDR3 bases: TGTGCCAGCAGTTTAACCCGGACACTGGGAAGGCAAGAGACCCAGTACTTC. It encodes CASSLTRTLGRQETQYF.

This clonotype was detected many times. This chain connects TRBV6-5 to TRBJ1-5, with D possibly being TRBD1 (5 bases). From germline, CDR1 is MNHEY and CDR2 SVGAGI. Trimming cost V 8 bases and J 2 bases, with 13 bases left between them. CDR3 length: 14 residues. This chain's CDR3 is CASSRGMGNQPQHF. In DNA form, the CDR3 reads TGTGCCAGCTCGAGGGGTATGGGCAATCAGCCCCAGCATTTT.

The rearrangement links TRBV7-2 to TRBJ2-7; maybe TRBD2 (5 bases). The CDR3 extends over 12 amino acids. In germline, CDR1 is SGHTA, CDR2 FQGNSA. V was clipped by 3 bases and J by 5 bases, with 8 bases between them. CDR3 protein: CASSFWTDEQYF. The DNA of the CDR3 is TGTGCCAGCAGCTTTTGGACTGACGAGCAGTACTTC.

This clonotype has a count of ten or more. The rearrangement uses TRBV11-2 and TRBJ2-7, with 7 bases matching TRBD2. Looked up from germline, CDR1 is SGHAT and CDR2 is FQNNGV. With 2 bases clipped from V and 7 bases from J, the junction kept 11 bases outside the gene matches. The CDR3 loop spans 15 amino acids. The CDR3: CASSLLASGRSEQYF. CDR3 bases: TGTGCCAGCAGCTTATTGGCTAGCGGCCGATCGGAGCAGTACTTC. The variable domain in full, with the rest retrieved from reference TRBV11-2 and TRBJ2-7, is EAGVAQSPRYKIIEKRQSVAFWCNPISGHATLYWYQQILGQGPKLLIQFQNNGVVDDSQLPKDRFSAERLKGVDSTLKIQPAKLEDSAVYLCASSLLASGRSEQYFGPGTRLTVT.

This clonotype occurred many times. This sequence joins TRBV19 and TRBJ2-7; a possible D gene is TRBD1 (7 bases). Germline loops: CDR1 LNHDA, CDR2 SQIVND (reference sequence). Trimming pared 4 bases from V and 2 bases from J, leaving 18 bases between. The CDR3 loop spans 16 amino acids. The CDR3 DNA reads TGTGCCAGTAGTACCCGGGGGCAGGGGGACACCTACGAGCAGTACTTC. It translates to CASSTRGQGDTYEQYF.

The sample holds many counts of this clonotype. CDR3 in amino acids: CATSSLRGELFF. The CDR3 DNA sequence: TGTGCCACCAGCAGCCTCAGGGGGGAGCTGTTTTTT. This chain links TRBV15 with TRBJ2-2; D gene unclear. Germline V gene lookup returns CDR1 LNHNV and CDR2 YYDKDF (reference sequence). The CDR3 has 12 residues. Trimming removed 3 bases at V and 8 bases at J, with 7 bases between. Full variable domain (rest looked up from reference TRBV15 and TRBJ2-2): DAMVIQNPRYQVTQFGKPVTLSCSQTLNHNVMYWYQQKSSQAPKLLFHYYDKDFNNEADTPDNFQSRRPNTSFCFLDIRSPGLGDTAMYLCATSSLRGELFFGEGSRLTVL.

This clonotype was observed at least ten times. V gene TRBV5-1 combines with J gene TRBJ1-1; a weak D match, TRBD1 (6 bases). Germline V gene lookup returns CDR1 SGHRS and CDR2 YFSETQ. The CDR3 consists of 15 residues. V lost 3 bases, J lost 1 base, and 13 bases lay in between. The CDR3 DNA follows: TGCGCCAGCAGCTCGCAGGGGTGGGCGAACACTGAAGCTTTCTTT. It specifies CASSSQGWANTEAFF.

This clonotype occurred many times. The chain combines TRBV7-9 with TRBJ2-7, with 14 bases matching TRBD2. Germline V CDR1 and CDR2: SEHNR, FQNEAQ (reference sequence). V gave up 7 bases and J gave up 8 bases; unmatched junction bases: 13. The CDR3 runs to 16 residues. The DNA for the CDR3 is TGTGCCAGCATCCAGTATGGGACTAGCGGGGGAACACAGCAGTACTTC. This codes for CASIQYGTSGGTQQYF. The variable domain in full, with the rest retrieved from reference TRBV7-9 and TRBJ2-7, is DTGVSQNPRHKITKRGQNVTFRCDPISEHNRLYWYRQTLGQGPEFLTYFQNEAQLEKSRLLSDRFSAERPKGSFSTLEIQRTEQGDSAMYLCASIQYGTSGGTQQYFGPGTRLTVT.

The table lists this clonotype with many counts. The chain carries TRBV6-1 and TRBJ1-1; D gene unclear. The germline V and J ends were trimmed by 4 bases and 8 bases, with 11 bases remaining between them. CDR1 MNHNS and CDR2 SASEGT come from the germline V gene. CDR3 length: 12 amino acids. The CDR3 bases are TGTGCCAGCAGTGCCCGGACCCGGGAAGCTTTCTTT. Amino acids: CASSARTREAFF.

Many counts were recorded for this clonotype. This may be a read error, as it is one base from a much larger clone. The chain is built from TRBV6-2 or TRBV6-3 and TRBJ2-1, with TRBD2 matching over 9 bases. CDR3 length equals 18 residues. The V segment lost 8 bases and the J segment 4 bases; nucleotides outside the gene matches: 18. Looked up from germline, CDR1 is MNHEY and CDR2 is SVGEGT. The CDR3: CASGPLVIAGADYNEQFF. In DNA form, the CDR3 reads TGTGCCAGCGGTCCCCTCGTGATAGCGGGGGCCGATTACAATGAGCAGTTCTTC.

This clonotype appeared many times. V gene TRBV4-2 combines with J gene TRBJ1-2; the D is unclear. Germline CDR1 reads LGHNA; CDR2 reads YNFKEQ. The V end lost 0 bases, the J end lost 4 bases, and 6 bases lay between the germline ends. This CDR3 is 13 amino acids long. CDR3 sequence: CASSQDASYGYTF. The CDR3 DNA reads TGTGCCAGCAGCCAAGATGCCAGCTATGGCTACACCTTC.